Included here is one T cell receptor (beta chain) sequence, with context. In the authors' workflow: Scientists estimated how many nucleated cells there were by amplifying reference gene primers. Measured with immunoSEQ multiplex PCR; TCRdb has only the in-frame clones, and not every one. From that table come the V and J calls and clone size; the DNA was used to work out D and trimming. The sample gives about 120,000 clones, 85% to 90% of which show up once; under 4% is in the top ten. This specimen belongs to a study of blood T cell repertoires in COVID-19. Study context: T cells, B-cell-depleted T cells, or PBMCs provided the cDNA or gDNA that served as material.

Sequencing was done on a sample of peripheral blood. The clonotype comes from a man in his 60s with acute or convalescent COVID-19.

CDR3 sequence (DNA): TGTGCCAGTAGTATTCGGACAGCGACCTATGGCTACACCTTC. This translates into CASSIRTATYGYTF. The chain couples TRBV19 to TRBJ1-2; D might be TRBD1 (6 bases). The V end was cut by 3 bases, the J end by 4 bases, with 12 bases between. This CDR3 contains 14 residues. Germline loops: CDR1 LNHDA, CDR2 SQIVND (reference sequence). Supplemented by reference TRBV19 and TRBJ1-2, the full variable domain reads DGGITQSPKYLFRKEGQNVTLSCEQNLNHDAMYWYRQDPGQGLRLIYYSQIVNDFQKGDIAEGYSVSREKKESFPLTVTSAQKNPTAFYLCASSIRTATYGYTFGSGTRLTVV.